This TCR beta chain was profiled in a study of cytomegalovirus exposure and HLA in healthy donors. General study points: TCR sequences were mostly rare, though some public TCRs occurred in many donors.

Sequencing was performed with immunoSEQ multiplex PCR; in TCRdb, only in-frame clones are kept and a portion is missing. The sample carries approximately 62,000 clones, around 92% recorded once. Donors were drawn from the roughly 120-subject validation cohort, separate from the roughly 670-subject first cohort. As for this clone: Its specificity is unknown.

Sequencing used PBMCs. The sequence derives from a woman aged 18-35 years in good health and CMV-seronegative.

As DNA, the CDR3 is TGTGCCAGCAGTGGAGCGGGACTAGCGGGAGTGGGTGAGCAGTTCTTC. It is translated as CASSGAGLAGVGEQFF. The rearrangement links TRBV2 to TRBJ2-1; 14 bases agree with TRBD2. J lost 9 bases, V lost 4 bases, and 8 bases had no gene match. The CDR3 extends over 16 amino acids. CDR1 and CDR2 from the germline V gene are SNHLY and FYNNEI.